This T cell receptor (beta chain) was captured by sequencing in a study of blood T cell repertoires in COVID-19. Study context: Specimens from acute and convalescent COVID-19 originated in the United States, Italy and Spain. Nucleic acid was either cDNA or gDNA, and it came from T cells, B-cell-depleted T cells, or PBMCs.

The J segment lost 2 bases and the V segment lost 0 bases, leaving 3 bases of the junction unmatched. Per the germline V gene, CDR1 is MGHRA and CDR2 is YSYEKL. CDR3 size: 15 residues. In the original workflow: Reference gene primer amplification gave estimated nucleated cell counts. Clones were sequenced by immunoSEQ multiplex PCR, and TCRdb holds only the in-frame ones, with some missing. V and J calls and clone size are those listed in that table; D and trimming were worked out from the DNA. This table has roughly 60,000 clones, around 85% appearing once. Sequencing input: peripheral blood. The TCR sequence derives from a human donor in a cohort sampled during active COVID-19. The chain recombines TRBV4-1 with TRBJ2-7; TRBD2 matches at 8 bases. CDR3: CASSQDRLATYEQYF. The CDR3 DNA reads as TGCGCCAGCAGCCAAGATCGACTAGCGACCTACGAGCAGTACTTC.